Below, 4 T cell receptor beta chains from the same sample are listed, as sequenced in a study of CD8+ T cells in alopecia areata (dated by TCRdb to 2016 to 2019). Libraries came from the immunoSEQ multiplex PCR assay. RNA was extracted from all samples and reverse transcribed into cDNA as template for TCR sequencing. Not all clones reach the TCRdb copy of this immuneACCESS table, which keeps in-frame sequences only. Checked studies attribute under half of the gap to unresolved V genes and leave the rest unexplained. The table notes about 120,000 clones here, none of them singletons. 15% to 20% of the sample comes from the top ten. Material: lesional skin. The receptors were gathered from a C3H/HeJ mouse with alopecia areata. The strain carries MHC haplotype H2-k.

This clone was found many times. Gene labels here are mouse ones. The read ends 4 residues early relative to the CDR3; the germline J gene fills the gap. This sample includes further DNA sequences coding for the same CDR3. The chain joins TRBV13-3 to TRBJ2-4, with unresolved D. V was trimmed by 7 bases and J by 0 bases, leaving 6 bases between them. This CDR3 contains 12 residues. Germline V gene data show CDR1 as NNHDY and CDR2 as SYVADS. Incomplete CDR3 DNA: TGTGCCAGCTTGGGTAGTCAAAAC. Amino acid sequence: CASLGSQN. The whole CDR3 protein is CASLGSQNTLYF.

Of note for this clone: The germline and genes are mouse ones. The read ends 4 residues before the CDR3 terminus; that terminus is restored from the germline J gene. The V call is TRBV19, the J call TRBJ2-2; D uncertain. The CDR3 sequence is 12 residues long. Germline V lookup: CDR1 FNHDT, CDR2 SITEND (reference sequence). CDR3 DNA, as far as it was read: TGTGCCAGCAGTATTGAGGGCGGG. Its translation is CASSIEGG. In full, the CDR3 reads CASSIEGGQLYF.

The table lists this clone with a few counts. Mouse germline and gene names are used. The read ends 4 residues before the CDR3 terminus; that terminus is restored from the germline J gene. This chain connects TRBV13-3 to TRBJ2-2, with no clear D. Germline loops: CDR1 NNHDY, CDR2 SYVADS. Between the trimmed V and J ends, which lost 0 bases and 0 bases, there was a span of 12 bases. The CDR3 is 17 amino acids. The chain's CDR3 is CASSDADFFSNTGQLYF. The DNA read from the CDR3 is TGTGCCAGCAGTGATGCAGACTTTTTTTCAAACACCGGG.

Of note for this clone: Here the gene names and germline are mouse. The read gets to within 4 residues of the CDR3 end, and the germline J gene fills in the rest. The chain couples TRBV13-3 to TRBJ2-4; possible D gene TRBD1, 6 bases. The CDR3 is made up of 14 amino acids. Germline CDR1 reads NNHDY; CDR2 reads SYVADS. V lost 4 bases and J 2 bases, leaving 11 bases between the germline ends. The CDR3 here is CASSLRDNQNTLYF. Partial CDR3 DNA: TGTGCCAGCAGTCTTCGGGACAATCAAAAC.